This T cell receptor beta chain came from a study of blood T cells in healthy people across ages. Study results and limitations: More naive CD4+ cells and higher diversity were found in long-lived than in aged donors. Naive and antigen-experienced cells were not separated, limiting conclusive comparison.

With a J-beta primer mix and a sample-barcoded 5' primer, a second PCR ran about 7 to 12 cycles. The study obtained at least 3 million CDR3-containing paired-end reads from every sample. From the 5' RACE reads, TCRdb called clonotypes with MiXCR, one entry per CDR3 protein. The sample contains roughly 1.5 million distinct CDR3 sequences, roughly 43% of which appear only once. Those donating, healthy Caucasian individuals from Russia, were aged roughly 6 to 100. The CDR3 has 12 residues. Germline CDR1 and CDR2: DFQATT and SNEGSKA (reference sequence). With regard to this clonotype: Its antigen is not identified. At one of its ends the junction is not consistent with the germline gene, which may arise from a read error.

Sequencing was carried out using blood. The chain recombines TRBV20-1 with TRBJ1-5, with TRBD1 as a possible D gene (6 bases). The receptor was derived from a woman aged 18-35 years in good health. The CDR3 region has the DNA TGCAGGGCCGGGACATTGGATCAGCCCCCGCATTTT. Amino acid sequence: CRAGTLDQPPHF.